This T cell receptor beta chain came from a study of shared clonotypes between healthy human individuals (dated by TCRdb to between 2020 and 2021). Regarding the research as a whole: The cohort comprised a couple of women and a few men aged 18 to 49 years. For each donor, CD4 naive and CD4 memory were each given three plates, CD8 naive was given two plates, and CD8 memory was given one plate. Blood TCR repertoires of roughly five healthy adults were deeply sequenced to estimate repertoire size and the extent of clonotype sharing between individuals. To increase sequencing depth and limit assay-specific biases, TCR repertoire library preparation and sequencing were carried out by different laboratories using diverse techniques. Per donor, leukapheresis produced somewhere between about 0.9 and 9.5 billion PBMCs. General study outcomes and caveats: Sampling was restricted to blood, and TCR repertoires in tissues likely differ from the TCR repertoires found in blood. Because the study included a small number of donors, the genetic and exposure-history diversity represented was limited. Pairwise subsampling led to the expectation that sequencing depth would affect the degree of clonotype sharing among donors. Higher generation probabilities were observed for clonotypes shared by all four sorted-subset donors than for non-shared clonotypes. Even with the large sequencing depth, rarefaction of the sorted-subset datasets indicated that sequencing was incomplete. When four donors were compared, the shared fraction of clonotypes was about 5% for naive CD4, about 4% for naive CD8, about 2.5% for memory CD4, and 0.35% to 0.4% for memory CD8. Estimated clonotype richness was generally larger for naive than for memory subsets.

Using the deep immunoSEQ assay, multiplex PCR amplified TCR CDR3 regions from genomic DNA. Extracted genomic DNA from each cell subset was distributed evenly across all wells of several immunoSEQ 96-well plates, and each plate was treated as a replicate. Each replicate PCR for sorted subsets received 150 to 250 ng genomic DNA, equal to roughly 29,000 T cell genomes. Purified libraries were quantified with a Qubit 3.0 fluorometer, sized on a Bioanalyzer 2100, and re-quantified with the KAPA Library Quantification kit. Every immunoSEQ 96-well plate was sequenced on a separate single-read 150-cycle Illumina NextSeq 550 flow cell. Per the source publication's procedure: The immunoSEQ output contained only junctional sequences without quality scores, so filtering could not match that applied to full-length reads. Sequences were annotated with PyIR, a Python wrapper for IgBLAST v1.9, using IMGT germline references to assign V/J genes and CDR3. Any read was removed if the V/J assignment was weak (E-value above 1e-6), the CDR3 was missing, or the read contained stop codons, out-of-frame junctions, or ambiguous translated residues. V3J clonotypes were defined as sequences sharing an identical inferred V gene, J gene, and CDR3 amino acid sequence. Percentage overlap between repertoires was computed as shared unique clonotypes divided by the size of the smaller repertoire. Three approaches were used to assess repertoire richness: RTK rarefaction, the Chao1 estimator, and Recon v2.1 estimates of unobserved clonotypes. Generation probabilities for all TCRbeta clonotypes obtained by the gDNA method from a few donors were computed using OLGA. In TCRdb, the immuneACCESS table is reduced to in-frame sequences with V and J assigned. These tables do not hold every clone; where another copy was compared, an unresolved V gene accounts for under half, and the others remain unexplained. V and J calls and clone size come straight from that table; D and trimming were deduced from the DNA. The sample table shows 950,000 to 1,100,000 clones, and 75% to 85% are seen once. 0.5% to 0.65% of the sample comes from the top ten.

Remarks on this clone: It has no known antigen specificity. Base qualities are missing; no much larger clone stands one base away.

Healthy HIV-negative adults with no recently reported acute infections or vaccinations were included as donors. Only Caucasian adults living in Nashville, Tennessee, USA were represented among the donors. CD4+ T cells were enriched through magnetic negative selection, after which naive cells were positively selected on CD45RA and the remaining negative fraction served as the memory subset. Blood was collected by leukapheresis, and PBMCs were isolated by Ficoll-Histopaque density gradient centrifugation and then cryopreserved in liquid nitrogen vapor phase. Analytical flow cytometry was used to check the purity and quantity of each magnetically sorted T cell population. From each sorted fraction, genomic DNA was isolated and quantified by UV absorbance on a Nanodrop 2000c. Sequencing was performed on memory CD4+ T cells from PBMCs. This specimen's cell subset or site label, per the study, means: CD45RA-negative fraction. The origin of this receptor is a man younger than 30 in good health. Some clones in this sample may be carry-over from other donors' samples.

The CDR3 reads CASSERRTGGIQYF. Here is the DNA: TGTGCCAGCAGTGAGAGGAGGACAGGGGGAATTCAGTACTTC. This receptor chain uses TRBV25-1 and TRBJ2-4; 10 bases in between match TRBD1. The germline V gene yields MGHDK for CDR1 and SYGVNS for CDR2. Trimming leaves V shorter by 3 bases and J shorter by 10 bases, with the junction holding 6 bases beyond the gene matches. The cysteine opens and the phenylalanine closes a CDR3 of 14 amino acids. Only the CDR3 DNA stays, 42 bases, in frame from base 1.